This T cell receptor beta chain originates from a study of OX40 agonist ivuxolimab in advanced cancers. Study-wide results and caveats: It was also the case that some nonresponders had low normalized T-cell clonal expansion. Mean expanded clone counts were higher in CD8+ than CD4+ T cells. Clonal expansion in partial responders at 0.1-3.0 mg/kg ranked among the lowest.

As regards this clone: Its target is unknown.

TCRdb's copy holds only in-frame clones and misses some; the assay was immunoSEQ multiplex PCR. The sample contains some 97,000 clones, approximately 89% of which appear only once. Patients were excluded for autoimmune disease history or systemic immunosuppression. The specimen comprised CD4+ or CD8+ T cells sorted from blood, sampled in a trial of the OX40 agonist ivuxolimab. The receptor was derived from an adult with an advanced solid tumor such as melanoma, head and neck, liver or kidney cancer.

CDR3 nucleotide sequence: TGTGCCAGCAGCGCCTCGGACAGCAGCTCTGGAAACACCATATATTTT. Translation: CASSASDSSSGNTIYF. V and J are TRBV9 and TRBJ1-3, with D possibly TRBD1 on 6 matching bases. Trimming took off 3 bases at V and 0 bases at J, with 13 bases between the two ends. This CDR3 has 16 amino acids. Germline CDR1 and CDR2: SGDLS and YYNGEE.